The present T cell receptor beta chain was sequenced within a study of PD-L1 blockade in urothelial cancer. Study at large: Blood analysis was done at 3 weeks (second dose) and 6 weeks after treatment began. A median blood sample held around 130,000 T cells and approximately 80,000 unique TCRs.

Study outcomes and limitations: Survival was better when pretreatment blood TCR clonality fell below the median.

As for this clone: Its specificity is not known.

This CDR3 is 12 amino acids long. Trimming removed 4 bases at V and 8 bases at J, with 11 bases between. Looked up from germline, CDR1 is GTSNPN and CDR2 is SVGIG (reference sequence). Regarding time point: pretreatment peripheral blood. All patients carried locally advanced or metastatic urothelial carcinoma. The method was immunoSEQ multiplex PCR; TCRdb's version includes in-frame clones alone and lacks a portion of them. This table has roughly 77,000 clones, about 83% appearing once. The sequenced sample was PBMCs, obtained around atezolizumab (anti-PD-L1) treatment. This chain connects TRBV30 to TRBJ1-4; possibly TRBD1 for D (5 bases). The receptor was isolated from an older woman with urothelial cancer. The chain's CDR3 is CAWKGVGEKLFF. The CDR3 nucleotides are TGTGCCTGGAAAGGGGTAGGAGAAAAACTGTTTTTT.